This T cell receptor (beta chain) was recorded in a study of CD8 T cells in Susac syndrome. RNA in amounts of roughly 0.45 to 1 ug was reverse transcribed with random hexamers. Amplification of the TCR beta CDR3 was carried out by immunoSEQ multiplex PCR, which spanned a total of 54 Vbeta and 13 Jbeta segments. Each CDR3 protein is one row after TCRdb ran MiXCR on the immunoSEQ multiplex PCR reads. The sample consists of about 200,000 distinct CDR3 sequences, about 95% of them appearing once. The CDR3 length is 16 residues. The V end lost 0 bases, the J end lost 12 bases, and 24 bases lay between the germline ends. CDR1 and CDR2 (germline): LNHNV, YYDKDF (reference sequence). The sequenced target, TCR beta, came from blood CD8+ and CD4+ T cells. Negative isolation was used for CD8+ and CD4+ T cells and FACS enrichment for TEMRA cells.

The material sequenced was CD4+ T cells from PBMCs. This TCR derives from a human donor with multiple sclerosis. The V and J genes are TRBV15 and TRBJ2-7; D gene uncertain. In DNA form, the CDR3 reads TGTGCCACCAGCAGAGATCAGGCGGATCTCGACCTGATACGGTACTTC. Its translation: CATSRDQADLDLIRYF.